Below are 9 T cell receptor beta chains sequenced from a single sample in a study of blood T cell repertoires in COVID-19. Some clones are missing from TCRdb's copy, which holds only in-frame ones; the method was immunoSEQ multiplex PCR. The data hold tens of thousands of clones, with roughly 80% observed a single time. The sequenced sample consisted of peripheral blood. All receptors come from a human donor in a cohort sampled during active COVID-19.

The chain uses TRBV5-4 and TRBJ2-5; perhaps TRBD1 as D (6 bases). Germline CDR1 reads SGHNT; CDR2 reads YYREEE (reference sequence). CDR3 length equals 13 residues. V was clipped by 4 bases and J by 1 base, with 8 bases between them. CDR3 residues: CASSRDIQETQYF. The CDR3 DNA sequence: TGTGCCAGCAGCCGGGACATCCAAGAGACCCAGTACTTC.

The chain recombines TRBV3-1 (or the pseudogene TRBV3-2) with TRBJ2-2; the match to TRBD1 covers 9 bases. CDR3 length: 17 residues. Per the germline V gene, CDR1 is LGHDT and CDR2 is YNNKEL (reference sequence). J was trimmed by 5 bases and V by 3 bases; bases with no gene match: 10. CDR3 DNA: TGTGCCAGCAGCCAGGGAACAGGGGGCCGAGGAACCGGGGAGCTGTTTTTT. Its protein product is CASSQGTGGRGTGELFF.

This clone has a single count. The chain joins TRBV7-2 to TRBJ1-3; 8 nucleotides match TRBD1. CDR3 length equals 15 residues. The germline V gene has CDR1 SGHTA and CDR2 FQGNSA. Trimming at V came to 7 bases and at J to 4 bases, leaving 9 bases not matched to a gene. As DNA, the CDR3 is TGTGCCAGCACTCCAGGACAGGGAGTCGGAAACACCATATATTTT. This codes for CASTPGQGVGNTIYF. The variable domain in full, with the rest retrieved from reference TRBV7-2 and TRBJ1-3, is GAGVSQSPSNKVTEKGKDVELRCDPISGHTALYWYRQSLGQGLEFLIYFQGNSAPDKSGLPSDRFSAERTGGSVSTLTIQRTQQEDSAVYLCASTPGQGVGNTIYFGEGSWLTVV.

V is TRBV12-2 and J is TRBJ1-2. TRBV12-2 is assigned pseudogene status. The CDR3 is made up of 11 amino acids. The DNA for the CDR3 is TGTGCAAGTCGTCGTAGATATGGCTACACCTTC. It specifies CASRRRYGYTF.

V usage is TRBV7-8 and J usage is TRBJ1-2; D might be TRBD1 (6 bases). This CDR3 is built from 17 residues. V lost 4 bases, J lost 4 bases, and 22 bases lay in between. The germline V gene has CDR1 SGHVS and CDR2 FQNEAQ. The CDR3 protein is CASSSKGVRYSPYGYTF. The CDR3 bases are TGTGCCAGCAGCTCTAAGGGGGTCAGGTACAGTCCCTATGGCTACACCTTC.

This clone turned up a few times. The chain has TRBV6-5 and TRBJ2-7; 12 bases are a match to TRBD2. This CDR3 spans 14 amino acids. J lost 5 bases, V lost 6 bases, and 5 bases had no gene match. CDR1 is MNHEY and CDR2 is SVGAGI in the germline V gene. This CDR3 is CASRQLAGGNEQYF. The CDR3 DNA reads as TGTGCCAGCAGACAACTAGCGGGGGGTAACGAGCAGTACTTC.

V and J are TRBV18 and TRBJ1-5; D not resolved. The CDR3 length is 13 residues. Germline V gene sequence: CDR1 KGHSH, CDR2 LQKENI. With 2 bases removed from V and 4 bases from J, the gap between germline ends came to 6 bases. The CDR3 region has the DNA TGTGCCAGCTCACCATCAGGAAATCAGCCCCAGCATTTT. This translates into CASSPSGNQPQHF.

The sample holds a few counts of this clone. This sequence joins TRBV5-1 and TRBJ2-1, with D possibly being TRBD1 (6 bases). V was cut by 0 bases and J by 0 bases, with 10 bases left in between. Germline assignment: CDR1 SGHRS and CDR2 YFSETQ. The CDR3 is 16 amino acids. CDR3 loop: CASSLDRASSYNEQFF. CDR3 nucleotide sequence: TGCGCCAGCAGCTTGGACAGGGCTAGCTCCTACAATGAGCAGTTCTTC. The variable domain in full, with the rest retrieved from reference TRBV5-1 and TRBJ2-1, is KAGVTQTPRYLIKTRGQQVTLSCSPISGHRSVSWYQQTPGQGLQFLFEYFSETQRNKGNFPGRFSGRQFSNSRSEMNVSTLELGDSALYLCASSLDRASSYNEQFFGPGTRLTVL.

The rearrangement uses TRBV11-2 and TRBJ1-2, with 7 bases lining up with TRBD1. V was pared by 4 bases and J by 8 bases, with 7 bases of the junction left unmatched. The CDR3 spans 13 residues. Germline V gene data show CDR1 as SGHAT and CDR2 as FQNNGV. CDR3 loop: CASSWDRSGGYTF. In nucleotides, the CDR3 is TGTGCCAGCAGCTGGGACAGAAGTGGCGGCTACACCTTC.